The clone carrying this T cell receptor beta chain occurred once. Antigen unknown. The data belong to a study of T cell responses to AZD1222 COVID-19 vaccine. Study-level findings and limits: The repertoires were collected only after the peak T cell response. Per reports, nearly half of all spike-specific TCRs target regions that are unmutated in variants.

Repertoires were generated with immunoSEQ multiplex PCR, while TCRdb's copy carries only in-frame clones and drops some. The sample has over 85,000 clones, approximately 84% seen once. The clonotype was recovered from an adult who received the AZD1222 COVID-19 vaccine. The material was peripheral blood, obtained 28 days after the second AZD1222 dose.

The CDR3 reads CASSQTGGYGYTF. In DNA form, the CDR3 reads TGTGCCAGCAGCCAGACAGGGGGCTATGGCTACACCTTC. The rearrangement joins TRBV12-3 or TRBV12-4 to TRBJ1-2, with TRBD1 identical over 9 bases. J gave up 4 bases and V 6 bases, and 3 bases lay outside the gene matches. This CDR3 is 13 amino acids long.